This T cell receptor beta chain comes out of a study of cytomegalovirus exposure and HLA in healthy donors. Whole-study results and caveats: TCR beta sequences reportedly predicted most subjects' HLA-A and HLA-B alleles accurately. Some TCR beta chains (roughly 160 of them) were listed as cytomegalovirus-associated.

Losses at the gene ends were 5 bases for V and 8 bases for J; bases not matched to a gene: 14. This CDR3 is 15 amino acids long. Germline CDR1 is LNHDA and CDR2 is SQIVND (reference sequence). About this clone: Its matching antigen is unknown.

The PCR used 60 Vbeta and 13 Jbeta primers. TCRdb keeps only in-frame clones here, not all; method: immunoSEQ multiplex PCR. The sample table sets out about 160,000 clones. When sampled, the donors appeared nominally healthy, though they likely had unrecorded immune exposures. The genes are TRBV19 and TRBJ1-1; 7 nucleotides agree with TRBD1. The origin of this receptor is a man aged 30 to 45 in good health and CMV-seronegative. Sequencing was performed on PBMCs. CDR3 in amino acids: CASSAPAWDSKEAFF. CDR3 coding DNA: TGTGCCAGTAGTGCCCCTGCCTGGGACAGCAAGGAAGCTTTCTTT.